This T cell receptor (beta chain) originates from a study of blood T cell repertoires in COVID-19. Study in general: PBMCs, B-cell-depleted T cells, or T cells were the source of the cDNA or gDNA that made up the material.

Measured with immunoSEQ multiplex PCR; TCRdb has only the in-frame clones, and not every one. The sample includes roughly 190,000 clones, approximately 90% seen only once; the top ten take around 2.1%. This CDR3 spans 13 amino acids. Germline CDR1 reads LNHDA; CDR2 reads SQIVND (reference sequence). V lost 4 bases and J 10 bases, leaving 11 bases between the germline ends. The material sequenced was PBMCs or T cells enriched from blood (not recorded which). This TCR was recovered from a woman in her 30s who had recovered from COVID-19. This chain links TRBV19 with TRBJ1-6; D gene ambiguous. As DNA, the CDR3 is TGTGCCAGTAGTACGAGTGTTAAATCACCCCTCCACTTT. It specifies CASSTSVKSPLHF.